The rows below give T cell receptor beta chains drawn from one sample of a study of blood T cell repertoires in COVID-19. TCRdb's table, derived via immunoSEQ multiplex PCR, lists solely in-frame clones and lacks some. Among 130,000 to 150,000 clones listed, approximately 87% were seen once. The sequenced sample was peripheral blood. Receptors were obtained from an older man with acute or convalescent COVID-19. The CDR3 runs from the conserved cysteine through the conserved F or W. Each record gives: CDR3 length, V gene, clone size, J gene, CDR3 protein. Only some rows state a clone size, as once, few, many or a class for expanded clones.

17	TRBV18	.	TRBJ2-5	CASSPPTSGGAWKTQYF
15	TRBV6-5	.	TRBJ2-1	CASIRRTSGVNEQFF
15	TRBV19	once	TRBJ2-6	CASSNREPGANVLTF
21	TRBV12-2	once	TRBJ2-6	CASRSTGVWLAGGSGANVLTF
16	TRBV14	.	TRBJ2-1	CASSRGSGASYNEQFF
16	TRBV6-6	.	TRBJ1-5	CASKGQGGGSNQPQHF
11	TRBV20-1	.	TRBJ2-7	CSASVEDEQYF
14	TRBV2	.	TRBJ2-1	CASSVDRGGDEQFF
15	TRBV27	once	TRBJ1-2	CASSPQGLSNYGYTF
15	TRBV6-5	.	TRBJ1-5	CASKMDPQGGQPQHF
13	TRBV12-3/TRBV12-4	.	TRBJ1-2	CASRFGVTYGYTF
13	TRBV19	.	TRBJ2-7	CASSEGQGGEQYF
15	TRBV24-1	.	TRBJ2-7	CATSEPRDRGYEQYF
13	TRBV5-1	.	TRBJ1-2	CASSLATENGYTF
13	TRBV5-8	.	TRBJ1-1	CASRWGGSTEAFF
14	TRBV18	.	TRBJ2-1	CASSPEHQGSEQFF
14	TRBV4-1	.	TRBJ2-7	CASSKGQTEKGQYF
16	TRBV6-6	.	TRBJ2-7	CASSHPAGTGTYEQYF
14	TRBV28	.	TRBJ2-1	CASRYVRTGNEQFF
13	TRBV5-4	.	TRBJ1-6	CASSSGVGSPLHF
14	TRBV5-6	.	TRBJ2-3	CASSQAARVDTQYF
12	TRBV19	.	TRBJ1-1	CASSFRQGEAFF
14	TRBV5-3	.	TRBJ2-3	CARKEGGRTDTQYF
16	TRBV28	once	TRBJ2-4	CASSDPQREAKNIQYF
12	TRBV24-1	few	TRBJ1-2	CATAEGSSGYTF
17	TRBV15	.	TRBJ1-5	CATSKHQGAPLNQPQHF
12	TRBV28	.	TRBJ2-5	CASLTGMETQYF
13	TRBV6-5	.	TRBJ1-5	CASTTALNQPQHF
15	TRBV28	.	TRBJ1-2	CASSSRTGVGDGYTF
16	TRBV4-1	.	TRBJ1-5	CASSSRTGPPGQPQHF
15	TRBV7-9	.	TRBJ1-3	CASSSTGTTGNTIYF
17	TRBV28	.	TRBJ2-4	CASKGEGTDIAKNIQYF
15	TRBV5-3	.	TRBJ2-1	CARSLVQLHPREQFF
16	TRBV28	.	TRBJ2-6	CASSPPGGSGANVLTF
14	TRBV6-1	.	TRBJ1-1	CASSEGQLNTEAFF
15	TRBV5-1	.	TRBJ2-7	CASSLGGSQDYEQYF
11	TRBV6-5	once	TRBJ1-2	CASSDRAGYTF
14	TRBV5-1	.	TRBJ2-7	CASSLGQGSREQYF
14	TRBV9	.	TRBJ1-6	CASSEGQYNSPLHF
16	TRBV28	.	TRBJ2-7	CASSLRTSGLSYEQYF
14	TRBV7-2	once	TRBJ1-3	CASSSDRASNTIYF
13	TRBV5-1	few	TRBJ1-4	CASSPDRGQKLFF
19	TRBV21-1	.	TRBJ2-7	CASSKSNQTVDSQSYEQYF
17	TRBV2	.	TRBJ2-3	CASKVGGGRRGTDTQYF
16	TRBV4-1	.	TRBJ2-5	CASSQDGTGYVETQYF